The 10 T cell receptor beta chains below all came from one sample that was sequenced in a study of vaccination effects on CD4 cells after COVID-19 (dated by TCRdb to 2022 to 2024). The library relied on the immunoSEQ multiplex PCR assay. TCRdb's version of the immuneACCESS table is confined to in-frame rearrangements and falls short of the full clone set. An unresolved V gene accounts for under half of the shortfall where checked; the remainder is of unknown origin. This sample gives under 50,000 clones in total; more than 75% of them show up just once. The ten top clones hold approximately 10% of the sample. After approximately eleven days of culture, CD4+ T cells were isolated with the EasySep CD4+ T cell isolation kit. These TCRs' antigens remain unknown. The input for sequencing was CD4+ T cells from PBMCs cultured without peptide, taken before COVID-19 vaccination. The receptors were gathered from a human donor who had a prior SARS-CoV-2 infection.

This clone was counted only a few times. The rearrangement joins TRBV5-1 to TRBJ1-1; unclear D gene. This CDR3 contains 14 residues. Germline-derived CDR1 and CDR2 are SGHRS and YFSETQ. Trimming left V 4 bases short and J 0 bases short, with 10 bases between. The CDR3 protein is CASSDNIMNTEAFF. The CDR3, as DNA: TGCGCCAGCAGCGATAACATTATGAACACTGAAGCTTTCTTT.

This clone was seen a single time. The chain is built from TRBV5-1 and TRBJ1-4; TRBD1 matches 7 bases. Germline trimming cut 2 bases from V and 5 bases from J; bases unmatched to any gene: 3. The CDR3 sequence is 14 residues long. Germline CDR1 reads SGHRS; CDR2 reads YFSETQ. The chain's CDR3 is CASSLQGPNEKLFF. DNA of the CDR3: TGCGCCAGCAGCTTACAGGGGCCAAATGAAAAACTGTTTTTT.

The chain uses TRBV5-1 and TRBJ1-3; D is ambiguous. V was trimmed by 4 bases and J by 2 bases, leaving 13 bases between them. CDR3 length: 15 amino acids. Germline V CDR1 and CDR2: SGHRS, YFSETQ. The CDR3 DNA follows: TGCGCCAGCAGCCCGGGTCCGGGGACTGGAAACACCATATATTTT. Its translation: CASSPGPGTGNTIYF.

This clone was recorded once. The rearrangement uses TRBV30 and TRBJ1-3, with 8 bases aligning to TRBD1. V was clipped by 3 bases and J by 0 bases; unmatched bases: 10. This CDR3 is built from 17 residues. Germline-derived CDR1 and CDR2 are GTSNPN and SVGIG (reference sequence). The CDR3 reads CAWRFQGAWNSGNTIYF. In DNA, the CDR3 is TGTGCCTGGAGATTCCAGGGGGCTTGGAACTCTGGAAACACCATATATTTT.

This clone was seen a few times. The chain joins TRBV4-1 to TRBJ2-5; the D gene is possibly TRBD2 (5 bases). The CDR3 covers 13 residues. Germline CDR1 and CDR2: MGHRA and YSYEKL. V gave up 1 base and J gave up 5 bases, with 8 bases separating them. Here the CDR3 reads CASSQGWRETQYF. The CDR3 DNA sequence: TGCGCCAGCAGCCAAGGATGGAGGGAGACCCAGTACTTC.

The table lists this clone with a few counts. The genes are TRBV3-1 (or the pseudogene TRBV3-2) and TRBJ1-2; a possible D gene is TRBD1 (5 bases). The CDR3 extends over 14 amino acids. Germline V gene data show CDR1 as LGHDT and CDR2 as YNNKEL (reference sequence). V dropped 3 bases and J dropped 0 bases, with 8 bases sitting between them. The DNA for the CDR3 is TGTGCCAGCAGCCAGGGGGAACCTAACTATGGCTACACCTTC. This codes for CASSQGEPNYGYTF.

The J gene is TRBJ1-2, the V gene TRBV7-9; TRBD1 aligns across 7 bases. This CDR3 is 16 amino acids long. V shed 0 bases and J 4 bases; nucleotides not matched to a gene: 8. The germline V gene has CDR1 SEHNR and CDR2 FQNEAQ (reference sequence). The CDR3 nucleotides are TGTGCCAGCAGCTTAGCGGGACGACAGGGAGGCTATGGCTACACCTTC. Translating gives CASSLAGRQGGYGYTF.

The gene calls are TRBV5-4 and TRBJ2-6, with D possibly being TRBD1 or TRBD2 (5 bases each). Looked up from germline, CDR1 is SGHNT and CDR2 is YYREEE (reference sequence). The V and J ends lost 7 bases and 4 bases respectively, with 9 bases between them. This CDR3 comprises 13 residues. CDR3: CASGGGGANVLTF. The CDR3 region has the DNA TGTGCCAGCGGTGGGGGAGGGGCCAACGTCCTGACTTTC. The full variable domain, rest sourced from reference TRBV5-4 and TRBJ2-6, is ETGVTQSPTHLIKTRGQQVTLRCSSQSGHNTVSWYQQALGQGPQFIFQYYREEENGRGNFPPRFSGLQFPNYSSELNVNALELDDSALYLCASGGGGANVLTFGAGSRLTVL.

The chain links TRBV7-8 to TRBJ2-7, with 14 bases matching TRBD2. The CDR3 consists of 14 residues. Per the germline V gene, CDR1 is SGHVS and CDR2 is FQNEAQ. J lost 9 bases, V lost 5 bases, and 6 bases had no gene match. The CDR3 DNA is TGTGCCAGCAGCCGAGCCGGGACTAGCGGGAGGCAGTACTTC. This translates into CASSRAGTSGRQYF.

The chain employs TRBV9 and TRBJ2-7; D is perhaps TRBD2 (6 bases). The V gene lost 4 bases and the J gene lost 6 bases, with 17 bases spanning the gap. CDR1 is SGDLS, CDR2 YYNGEE, per germline. This CDR3 is built from 14 residues. The CDR3: CASSKRLEATEQYF. The DNA of the CDR3 is TGTGCCAGCAGCAAACGACTAGAGGCGACCGAGCAGTACTTC.